The 4 T cell receptor beta chains given below trace back to one sample, sequenced in a study of blood T cells in healthy people across ages (dated by TCRdb to between 2014 and 2016). Receptor amplification or capture employed 5' RACE. TCRdb shows the sequencer as Illumina HiSeq 2500. The second PCR ran for about 6 to 12 cycles and used a J-beta primer mix along with a sample-barcoded 5' primer. Through fastp at Q25 and MiXCR, TCRdb rebuilt clones from the public reads, retaining in-frame beta chains. CDR3 protein duplicates are merged, each entry listing the most common genes and DNA. This sample has about 1.5 million distinct CDR3 sequences in its table, and 42% of those were observed once. The ten largest clones take up about 4% of the sample. Sequencing input: blood. Source of these receptors: a woman aged 18-29 years in good health.

This clonotype was counted many times. The CDR3 DNA reads TGCGCCAGCAGCCAAGATTTGGGGTTTACGCAGTATTTT. It specifies CASSQDLGFTQYF. J is TRBJ2-3 and V is TRBV4-3, with no clear D. Trimming took off 0 bases at V and 8 bases at J, with 9 bases between the two ends. Per germline, CDR1 LGHNA and CDR2 YSLEER. The CDR3 totals 13 residues.

V gene TRBV3-1 combines with J gene TRBJ1-5; D perhaps matches TRBD1 (5 bases). This CDR3 is 15 amino acids long. Germline V lookup: CDR1 LGHDT, CDR2 YNNKEL (reference sequence). With 3 bases removed from V and 5 bases from J, the gap between germline ends came to 14 bases. CDR3 DNA sequence: TGTGCCAGCAGCCAGAATGGATGGGGGGATCAGCCCCAGCATTTT. Protein product: CASSQNGWGDQPQHF. Complete variable domain (other parts from reference TRBV3-1 and TRBJ1-5): DTAVSQTPKYLVTQMGNDKSIKCEQNLGHDTMYWYKQDSKKFLKIMFSYNNKELIINETVPNRFSPKSPDKAHLNLHINSLELGDSAVYFCASSQNGWGDQPQHFGDGTRLSIL.

This clonotype turned up a few times. The chain employs TRBV6-2 or TRBV6-3 and TRBJ1-5, with TRBD1 as a possible D gene (5 bases). The CDR3 loop spans 16 amino acids. Deletions cut 7 bases from V and 5 bases from J, with 21 bases between. The germline V gene has CDR1 MNHEY and CDR2 SVGEGT. The CDR3 reads CASTKRGQGKDQPQHF. The CDR3 nucleotides are TGTGCCAGCACTAAAAGAGGGCAGGGAAAGGATCAGCCCCAGCATTTT.

This rearrangement joins TRBV6-5 to TRBJ2-5; D is unresolved. V lost 7 bases and J lost 2, with 17 bases in between. The CDR3 spans 15 residues. CDR1 and CDR2 (germline): MNHEY, SVGAGI. The CDR3 here is CASKKRFWGQETQYF. CDR3 nucleotides: TGTGCCAGCAAAAAGCGATTTTGGGGTCAAGAGACCCAGTACTTC.